The 32 T cell receptor beta chains below all came from one sample that was sequenced in a study of T cells after yellow fever vaccination. Each CDR3 protein is one row after TCRdb ran MiXCR on the 5' RACE reads. Of 200,000 to 300,000 distinct CDR3 sequences listed, roughly 13% were seen once; the top ten hold 0.4% to 0.55%. Specimen: CD4+ T cells sorted from PBMCs, collected 45 days after the yellow fever booster vaccination. The receptors were sampled from a man aged 30-40 years who received the YFV17D yellow fever vaccine.

This clonotype was detected only a few times. The rearrangement links TRBV5-5 to TRBJ2-5, with D unresolved. This CDR3 is 14 amino acids long. The V end was cut by 4 bases, the J end by 1 base, with 11 bases between. The germline CDR1 and CDR2 sequences are SGHKS and YYEKEE (reference sequence). The CDR3 bases are TGTGCCAGCAGCCCCTCGACCCGCCAAGAGACCCAGTACTTC. This codes for CASSPSTRQETQYF.

This clonotype was observed many times. The genes are TRBV20-1 and TRBJ1-1, with TRBD1 identical over 8 bases. This CDR3 has 14 amino acids. V shed 8 bases, J shed 0 bases, and the junction held 8 bases outside the gene matches. The germline V gene has CDR1 DFQATT and CDR2 SNEGSKA (reference sequence). The CDR3 bases are TGCAGTTCGACCAAGGGACAGGTGAACACTGAAGCTTTCTTT. Translated, it gives CSSTKGQVNTEAFF.

This clonotype was picked up a small number of times. The rearrangement uses TRBV15 and TRBJ2-1, with unresolved D. Germline assignment: CDR1 LNHNV and CDR2 YYDKDF (reference sequence). With 3 bases removed from V and 4 bases from J, the gap between germline ends came to 10 bases. The CDR3 sequence is 14 residues long. CDR3 residues: CATSSDSPYNEQFF. The DNA for the CDR3 is TGTGCCACCAGCAGTGATAGCCCATACAATGAGCAGTTCTTC.

This clonotype was seen ten or more times. This chain links TRBV20-1 with TRBJ2-1; TRBD2 agrees at 7 bases. The CDR3 sequence is 15 residues long. After removal of 3 bases from V and 1 base from J, the junction contained 6 bases not matched to a gene. Germline V gene lookup returns CDR1 DFQATT and CDR2 SNEGSKA (reference sequence). CDR3 in amino acids: CSASLGEGSYNEQFF. CDR3 nucleotide sequence: TGCAGTGCTAGCCTCGGGGAGGGTTCCTACAATGAGCAGTTCTTC.

This sequence joins TRBV10-2 and TRBJ2-1, with 9 nucleotides matching TRBD2. The V gene's germline CDR1 is WSHSY and CDR2 SAAADI. The CDR3 extends over 16 amino acids. V lost 7 bases and J lost 7; bases outside the gene matches: 14. The CDR3 loop reads CASKTLAGGPRNEQFF. The DNA of the CDR3 is TGCGCCAGCAAGACTTTGGCGGGAGGGCCGAGGAATGAGCAGTTCTTC.

The chain couples TRBV28 to TRBJ2-1; a weak D match, TRBD1 (5 bases). Germline V gives CDR1 MDHEN, CDR2 SYDVKM. The CDR3 consists of 11 residues. V shed 7 bases and J shed 9 bases, with 10 bases lying between them. CDR3 DNA sequence: TGTGCCAGCATGGGGCTGGGTGAGCAGTTCTTC. Translated, it gives CASMGLGEQFF. The whole variable domain, filled in from reference TRBV28 and TRBJ2-1, reads DVKVTQSSRYLVKRTGEKVFLECVQDMDHENMFWYRQDPGLGLRLIYFSYDVKMKEKGDIPEGYSVSREKKERFSLILESASTNQTSMYLCASMGLGEQFFGPGTRLTVL.

In this sample, this clonotype turned up many times. The gene calls are TRBV12-3 or TRBV12-4 and TRBJ2-7; 8 positions agree with TRBD1. The CDR3 sequence is 13 residues long. V lost 8 bases, J lost 3 bases, and 6 bases stayed unmatched. DNA of the CDR3: TGTGCCAGCGGACAGGGTAAGGGCTACGAGCAGTACTTC. Translation: CASGQGKGYEQYF.

V and J are TRBV5-1 and TRBJ2-7, with unresolved D. Germline CDR1 is SGHRS and CDR2 is YFSETQ. V was cut by 4 bases and J by 2 bases, with 16 bases left in between. The CDR3 sequence is 15 residues long. The CDR3 protein is CASSPTRTETYEQYF. CDR3 bases: TGCGCCAGCAGCCCCACGCGGACGGAAACCTACGAGCAGTACTTC.

The chain uses TRBV7-9 and TRBJ2-7; no clear D gene. The CDR3 extends over 13 amino acids. Germline V lookup: CDR1 SEHNR, CDR2 FQNEAQ (reference sequence). Trimming stripped 4 bases from V and 2 bases from J, with 9 bases between. CDR3 nucleotides: TGTGCCAGCAGCTCCGCCCGCACCTACGAGCAGTACTTC. Amino acid sequence: CASSSARTYEQYF.

The sample holds a few counts of this clonotype. The chain combines TRBV12-3 or TRBV12-4 with TRBJ1-5; TRBD1 matches 8 bases. V dropped 6 bases and J dropped 0; count of bases not matched to a gene: 16. CDR3 length equals 19 residues. CDR3 region: CASSPAGTGGTYSNQPQHF. The CDR3 nucleotides read TGTGCCAGCAGCCCGGCCGGGACAGGAGGGACCTATAGCAATCAGCCCCAGCATTTT.

This clonotype was seen a handful of times. The chain joins TRBV20-1 to TRBJ2-1; the D gene is possibly TRBD2 (6 bases). This CDR3 contains 15 residues. V lost 2 bases and J lost 7, with 18 bases in between. Germline V CDR1 and CDR2: DFQATT, SNEGSKA (reference sequence). CDR3 coding DNA: TGCAGTGCTAGAACCTGGGACCGGGGGAGTAATGAGCAGTTCTTC. Its protein is CSARTWDRGSNEQFF.

V and J are TRBV6-5 and TRBJ2-1, with a weak D call TRBD2 (6 bases). The CDR3 is 15 amino acids. Trimming removed 2 bases from V and 7 bases from J, with 15 bases in between. Looked up from germline, CDR1 is MNHEY and CDR2 is SVGAGI. CDR3 coding DNA: TGTGCCAGCAGTTACCCGACGGGAGCTCGGAATGAGCAGTTCTTC. Amino acids: CASSYPTGARNEQFF.

This clonotype was detected a few times. V and J are TRBV20-1 and TRBJ2-2; 12 bases agree with TRBD2. This CDR3 is built from 16 residues. The germline CDR1 and CDR2 sequences are DFQATT and SNEGSKA (reference sequence). V dropped 6 bases and J dropped 1; count of bases not matched to a gene: 6. CDR3 protein: CSAPGTSGQNTGELFF. The CDR3 DNA sequence: TGCAGTGCGCCCGGGACTAGCGGGCAGAACACCGGGGAGCTGTTTTTT.

As for this clonotype: One end of the junction varies from germline; a read error may be responsible. V usage is TRBV5-1 and J usage is TRBJ2-1; no definite D call. This CDR3 has 13 residues. Germline lookup yields CDR1 SGHRS and CDR2 YFSETQ. This CDR3 is CASRVGLNNQQFF. The CDR3 nucleotides are TGCGCCAGCAGGGTTGGGTTAAACAATCAGCAGTTCTTC.

This clonotype was counted at least ten times. The chain carries TRBV7-2 and TRBJ2-5, with no clear D. The length of the CDR3 is 13 residues. CDR1 and CDR2 (germline): SGHTA, FQGNSA. V shed 1 base and J shed 5 bases, with 8 bases lying between them. CDR3 amino acids: CASSLGWRETQYF. CDR3 sequence (DNA): TGTGCCAGCAGCTTAGGGTGGCGGGAGACCCAGTACTTC.

The rearrangement joins TRBV6-5 to TRBJ2-1; the D gene is possibly TRBD1 (5 bases). The germline V gene has CDR1 MNHEY and CDR2 SVGAGI. V shed 2 bases and J shed 7 bases, with 12 bases lying between them. The CDR3 spans 14 residues. CDR3 sequence reads: CASSYVGRPNEQFF. In nucleotides, the CDR3 is TGTGCCAGCAGTTACGTGGGGCGGCCTAATGAGCAGTTCTTC.

This clonotype was seen more than once but under ten times. The rearrangement links TRBV12-3 or TRBV12-4 to TRBJ2-3; 10 bases fit TRBD1. This CDR3 is built from 14 residues. J lost 4 bases, V lost 6 bases, and 4 bases had no gene match. The CDR3 DNA sequence: TGTGCCAGCAGACCGGACAGGGGGGCAGATACGCAGTATTTT. It specifies CASRPDRGADTQYF.

This clonotype was picked up a small number of times. This chain joins TRBV6-1 and TRBJ2-1; D is possibly TRBD1 (6 bases). The germline V gene has CDR1 MNHNS and CDR2 SASEGT. The V gene lost 5 bases and the J gene lost 3 bases, with 11 bases spanning the gap. The CDR3 extends over 14 amino acids. The CDR3, as DNA: TGTGCCAGCAGTACCACAGGGAGCTACAATGAGCAGTTCTTC. Translation gives CASSTTGSYNEQFF.

This clonotype has a single count. A read error may be the cause here, since a much bigger clone is one base away. The CDR3 DNA reads as TGCGCCAGCAGCACGGTACTAGCGGGCTCCGGGGAGCTGTTTTTT. Protein: CASSTVLAGSGELFF. The rearrangement links TRBV5-1 to TRBJ2-2, with 9 bases matching TRBD2. Germline-derived CDR1 and CDR2 are SGHRS and YFSETQ. The CDR3 has 15 residues. Losses at the gene ends were 4 bases for V and 6 bases for J; bases not matched to a gene: 7.

This chain links TRBV5-1 with TRBJ2-5; the D is unclear. Germline values: CDR1 SGHRS, CDR2 YFSETQ. The CDR3 spans 14 residues. Trimming took off 0 bases at V and 2 bases at J, with 8 bases between the two ends. The CDR3 protein is CASSLGELQETQYF. CDR3 DNA sequence: TGCGCCAGCAGCTTGGGAGAGCTACAAGAGACCCAGTACTTC.

This clonotype has more than one count but fewer than ten. The chain combines TRBV7-2 with TRBJ2-1; 7 positions agree with TRBD2. V was pared by 0 bases and J by 0 bases, with 2 bases of the junction left unmatched. CDR1 and CDR2 (germline): SGHTA, FQGNSA. This CDR3 is 16 amino acids long. In DNA, the CDR3 is TGTGCCAGCAGCTTAGCGGGACTATACTCCTACAATGAGCAGTTCTTC. This encodes CASSLAGLYSYNEQFF. The variable domain in full, completed from reference TRBV7-2 and TRBJ2-1, reads GAGVSQSPSNKVTEKGKDVELRCDPISGHTALYWYRQSLGQGLEFLIYFQGNSAPDKSGLPSDRFSAERTGGSVSTLTIQRTQQEDSAVYLCASSLAGLYSYNEQFFGPGTRLTVL.

This clonotype showed up just a few times. The V and J genes are TRBV20-1 and TRBJ1-2; 9 nucleotides match TRBD1. The germline V gene has CDR1 DFQATT and CDR2 SNEGSKA (reference sequence). V lost 4 bases and J lost 3; bases outside the gene matches: 9. The CDR3 is made up of 15 amino acids. CDR3 bases: TGCAGTGCTACACCCGGGACAGGGAACGACTATGGCTACACCTTC. It codes for CSATPGTGNDYGYTF.

This clonotype was seen many times. The rearrangement joins TRBV7-2 to TRBJ2-1; no clear D. This CDR3 spans 12 amino acids. The germline V and J ends were trimmed by 5 bases and 7 bases, with 9 bases remaining between them. Germline V lookup: CDR1 SGHTA, CDR2 FQGNSA. CDR3 sequence (DNA): TGTGCCAGCAGCATAAGAAGGAATGAGCAGTTCTTC. It specifies CASSIRRNEQFF.

This clonotype occurred a few times. This chain links TRBV29-1 with TRBJ2-1; TRBD1 aligns across 12 bases. In germline, CDR1 is SQVTM, CDR2 ANQGSEA. J gave up 7 bases and V 7 bases, and 8 bases lay outside the gene matches. This CDR3 has 14 residues. The CDR3 region is CSGRDRGRVNEQFF. The CDR3 nucleotides read TGCAGCGGGAGGGACAGGGGGCGCGTAAATGAGCAGTTCTTC.

V is TRBV6-5 and J is TRBJ2-7; TRBD2 agrees at 9 bases. J gave up 4 bases and V 4 bases, and 8 bases lay outside the gene matches. Germline V gives CDR1 MNHEY, CDR2 SVGAGI. This CDR3 region has 15 residues. The CDR3 DNA follows: TGTGCCAGCAGTTCCCCTCCAGCGGGAGGATACGAGCAGTACTTC. It is translated as CASSSPPAGGYEQYF.

This clonotype was picked up a small number of times. CDR3 region: CASGTGTATGELFF. The CDR3 DNA sequence: TGTGCCAGCGGCACCGGGACAGCGACCGGGGAGCTGTTTTTT. V usage is TRBV28 and J usage is TRBJ2-2; 7 bases are shared with TRBD1. CDR3 length equals 14 residues. With 8 bases clipped from V and 5 bases from J, the junction kept 8 bases outside the gene matches. Germline CDR1 and CDR2: MDHEN and SYDVKM.

In its sample, this clonotype was seen many times. The V call is TRBV6-2 or TRBV6-3, the J call TRBJ2-1; 9 positions match TRBD2. This CDR3 comprises 18 residues. The V gene end was trimmed by 1 base and the J gene end by 0 bases; junction bases not matched to a gene: 7. Germline V gene data show CDR1 as MNHEY and CDR2 as SVGEGT. CDR3 in amino acids: CASSYLSSGISSYNEQFF. The CDR3 region has the DNA TGTGCCAGCAGTTACTTGTCTAGCGGGATAAGCTCCTACAATGAGCAGTTCTTC.

This sequence joins TRBV4-2 and TRBJ2-7, with no clear D. V was shortened by 0 bases and J by 6 bases, with 9 bases between the two germline ends. CDR1 LGHNA and CDR2 YNFKEQ come from the germline V gene. The CDR3 spans 13 residues. The CDR3 is CASSQDPVTEQYF. Written as DNA, the CDR3 is TGTGCCAGCAGCCAAGATCCGGTAACCGAGCAGTACTTC.

The genes are TRBV5-1 and TRBJ2-7; no firm D call. Germline-derived CDR1 and CDR2 are SGHRS and YFSETQ. The CDR3 extends over 14 amino acids. The germline V and J ends were trimmed by 0 bases and 2 bases, with 9 bases remaining between them. The CDR3 region is CASSLDSSTYEQYF. The CDR3, as DNA: TGCGCCAGCAGCTTGGACAGTTCCACCTACGAGCAGTACTTC. The complete variable domain, with remaining parts taken from reference TRBV5-1 and TRBJ2-7, reads KAGVTQTPRYLIKTRGQQVTLSCSPISGHRSVSWYQQTPGQGLQFLFEYFSETQRNKGNFPGRFSGRQFSNSRSEMNVSTLELGDSALYLCASSLDSSTYEQYFGPGTRLTVT.

This clonotype has only a few counts. V gene TRBV24-1 combines with J gene TRBJ2-1; 8 bases agree with TRBD2. CDR1 and CDR2 from the germline V gene are KGHDR and SFDVKD. The length of the CDR3 is 18 residues. V was pared by 4 bases and J by 0 bases, with 10 bases of the junction left unmatched. In DNA, the CDR3 is TGTGCCACCAGTGACTCTAGTAGCGGGATTCTCTCCTACAATGAGCAGTTCTTC. Protein: CATSDSSSGILSYNEQFF.

J is TRBJ1-1 and V is TRBV5-1; 7 bases are a match to TRBD1. V lost 1 base, J lost 1 base, and 7 bases stayed unmatched. The CDR3 extends over 16 amino acids. Germline assignment: CDR1 SGHRS and CDR2 YFSETQ. The CDR3 nucleotides read TGCGCCAGCAGCTTGTGGTCCGGGACAGAGAACACTGAAGCTTTCTTT. Translated: CASSLWSGTENTEAFF.

The V gene is TRBV7-9, the J gene TRBJ2-1; D ambiguous. The V gene's germline CDR1 is SEHNR and CDR2 FQNEAQ (reference sequence). Deletions cut 1 base from V and 0 bases from J, with 7 bases between. CDR3 length: 15 amino acids. CDR3 nucleotides: TGTGCCAGCAGCTTAGAAGCGCACTCCTACAATGAGCAGTTCTTC. Amino acid sequence: CASSLEAHSYNEQFF.